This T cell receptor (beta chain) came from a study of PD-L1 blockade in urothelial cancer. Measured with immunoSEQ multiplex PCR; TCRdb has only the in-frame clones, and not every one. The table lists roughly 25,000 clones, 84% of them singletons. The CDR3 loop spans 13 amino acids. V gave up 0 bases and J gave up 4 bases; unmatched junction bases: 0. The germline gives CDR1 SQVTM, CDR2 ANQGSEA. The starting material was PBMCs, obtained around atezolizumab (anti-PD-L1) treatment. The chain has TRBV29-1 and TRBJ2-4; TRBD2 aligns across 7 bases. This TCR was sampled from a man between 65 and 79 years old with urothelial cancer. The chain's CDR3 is CSVEERGKNIQYF. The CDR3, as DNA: TGCAGCGTTGAAGAGCGGGGGAAAAACATTCAGTACTTC.